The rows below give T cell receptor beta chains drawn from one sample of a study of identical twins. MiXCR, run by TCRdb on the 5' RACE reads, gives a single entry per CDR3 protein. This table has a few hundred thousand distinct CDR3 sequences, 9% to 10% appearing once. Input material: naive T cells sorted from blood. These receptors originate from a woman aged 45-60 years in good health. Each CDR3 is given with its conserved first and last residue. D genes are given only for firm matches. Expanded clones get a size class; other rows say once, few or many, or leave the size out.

CDR3: CASSFSGTTYGYTF
DNA: TGTGCCAGCAGCTTCTCCGGGACAACCTATGGCTACACCTTC
length: 14
size: few
D: .
J: TRBJ1-2
V: TRBV7-9

CDR3: CATSDLGLQFF
DNA: TGTGCCACCAGTGATTTGGGGCTTCAGTTCTTC
length: 11
size: .
D: .
J: TRBJ2-1
V: TRBV24-1

CDR3: CASSDALSSGANVLTF
DNA: TGCGCCAGCAGTGACGCCCTAAGCTCTGGGGCCAACGTCCTGACTTTC
length: 16
size: many
D: .
J: TRBJ2-6
V: TRBV10-2

CDR3: CSAGASGRGSGELFF
DNA: TGCAGTGCTGGGGCTAGCGGGAGGGGGTCCGGGGAGCTGTTTTTT
length: 15
size: .
D: TRBD2
J: TRBJ2-2
V: TRBV20-1

CDR3: CATSREGGAGGYTF
DNA: TGTGCCACCAGCAGAGAAGGCGGTGCGGGTGGCTACACCTTC
length: 14
size: .
D: .
J: TRBJ1-2
V: TRBV15

CDR3: CASSFPGQVANEQFF
DNA: TGTGCCAGCAGCTTCCCTGGACAGGTAGCAAATGAGCAGTTCTTC
length: 15
size: .
D: TRBD1
J: TRBJ2-1
V: TRBV5-6

CDR3: CASSLRVAVAKNIQYF
DNA: TGTGCCAGCAGTTTAAGAGTAGCAGTAGCCAAAAACATTCAGTACTTC
length: 16
size: .
D: .
J: TRBJ2-4
V: TRBV27

CDR3: CSANGQTDYNEQFF
DNA: TGCAGTGCTAACGGACAGACCGACTACAATGAGCAGTTCTTC
length: 14
size: .
D: .
J: TRBJ2-1
V: TRBV20-1

CDR3: CAISGVQGITSTDTQYF
DNA: TGTGCCATCAGCGGAGTCCAGGGAATTACTAGCACAGATACGCAGTATTTT
length: 17
size: few
D: .
J: TRBJ2-3
V: TRBV10-3

CDR3: CASSQGTGDEKLFF
DNA: TGCGCCAGCAGCCAAGGGACAGGGGATGAAAAACTGTTTTTT
length: 14
size: few
D: TRBD1
J: TRBJ1-4
V: TRBV4-1

CDR3: CAIRPGLAGVEQYF
DNA: TGTGCCATCAGGCCGGGACTAGCGGGAGTCGAGCAGTACTTC
length: 14
size: .
D: TRBD2
J: TRBJ2-7
V: TRBV10-3

CDR3: CASSLVGGGSYEQYF
DNA: TGTGCCAGCAGCTTAGTCGGCGGGGGGTCCTACGAGCAGTACTTC
length: 15
size: many
D: TRBD2
J: TRBJ2-7
V: TRBV7-2

CDR3: CASSQEEGSVETQYF
DNA: TGTGCCAGCTCACAAGAGGAGGGGTCAGTGGAGACCCAGTACTTC
length: 15
size: few
D: .
J: TRBJ2-5
V: TRBV18

CDR3: CASSLYINTDTQYF
DNA: TGTGCCAGCAGCTTATACATCAACACAGATACGCAGTATTTT
length: 14
size: .
D: .
J: TRBJ2-3
V: TRBV7-8

CDR3: CASSRLAVSYEQYF
DNA: TGTGCCAGCAGCCGACTAGCGGTCTCCTACGAGCAGTACTTC
length: 14
size: few
D: TRBD2
J: TRBJ2-7
V: TRBV7-9

CDR3: CASSRTENNSPLHF
DNA: TGTGCCAGCAGCCGGACAGAGAACAATTCACCCCTCCACTTT
length: 14
size: many
D: .
J: TRBJ1-6
V: TRBV6-1

CDR3: CASSIDLPRDNEQFF
DNA: TGTGCCAGTAGTATAGACCTCCCTAGGGACAATGAGCAGTTCTTC
length: 15
size: .
D: .
J: TRBJ2-1
V: TRBV19

CDR3: CASSPPRGVGYTF
DNA: TGTGCCAGCAGCCCTCCCCGGGGGGTTGGCTACACCTTC
length: 13
size: .
D: .
J: TRBJ1-2
V: TRBV7-8

CDR3: CASSLDTGLSSTDTQYF
DNA: TGTGCCAGCAGCTTAGATACGGGACTTTCTAGCACAGATACGCAGTATTTT
length: 17
size: many
D: .
J: TRBJ2-3
V: TRBV11-2

CDR3: CASSPRTNYNEQFF
DNA: TGTGCCAGCTCTCCACGGACAAACTACAATGAGCAGTTCTTC
length: 14
size: many
D: .
J: TRBJ2-1
V: TRBV6-5

CDR3: CSARDPGTGATDTQYF
DNA: TGCAGTGCTAGAGATCCGGGGACGGGTGCCACAGATACGCAGTATTTT
length: 16
size: .
D: .
J: TRBJ2-3
V: TRBV20-1

CDR3: CASSPRDVQGNGYTF
DNA: TGTGCCAGCAGCCCAAGAGATGTACAGGGCAATGGCTACACCTTC
length: 15
size: .
D: .
J: TRBJ1-2
V: TRBV3-1

CDR3: CAISDKASLGDEQYF
DNA: TGTGCCATCAGTGATAAGGCTAGCTTGGGGGACGAGCAGTACTTC
length: 15
size: few
D: .
J: TRBJ2-7
V: TRBV10-3

CDR3: CASSPLPDTQYF
DNA: TGTGCCAGCAGCCCATTACCAGATACGCAGTATTTT
length: 12
size: many
D: .
J: TRBJ2-3
V: TRBV12-3/TRBV12-4

CDR3: CAIRIGTSGGNNEQFF
DNA: TGTGCCATCAGAATAGGGACTAGCGGCGGAAACAATGAGCAGTTCTTC
length: 16
size: .
D: TRBD2
J: TRBJ2-1
V: TRBV10-3

CDR3: CASSPAPGGELFF
DNA: TGTGCCAGCAGCCCCGCCCCGGGCGGGGAGCTGTTTTTT
length: 13
size: few
D: .
J: TRBJ2-2
V: TRBV6-9

CDR3: CASNPTGIGTEAFF
DNA: TGTGCCAGCAACCCGACAGGTATCGGTACTGAAGCTTTCTTT
length: 14
size: few
D: .
J: TRBJ1-1
V: TRBV3-1

CDR3: CSARSAGRYNEQFF
DNA: TGCAGTGCTAGATCGGCTGGGCGCTACAATGAGCAGTTCTTC
length: 14
size: many
D: .
J: TRBJ2-1
V: TRBV20-1

CDR3: CASSFDQYEQYF
DNA: TGTGCCAGCAGTTTCGATCAATACGAGCAGTACTTC
length: 12
size: few
D: .
J: TRBJ2-7
V: TRBV12-3/TRBV12-4

CDR3: CASSPIRVADTQYF
DNA: TGTGCCAGCAGCCCAATTAGAGTCGCAGATACGCAGTATTTT
length: 14
size: .
D: .
J: TRBJ2-3
V: TRBV7-6

CDR3: CASSLDSSGANVLTF
DNA: TGTGCCAGCAGCTTGGACAGCTCTGGGGCCAACGTCCTGACTTTC
length: 15
size: few
D: .
J: TRBJ2-6
V: TRBV5-6